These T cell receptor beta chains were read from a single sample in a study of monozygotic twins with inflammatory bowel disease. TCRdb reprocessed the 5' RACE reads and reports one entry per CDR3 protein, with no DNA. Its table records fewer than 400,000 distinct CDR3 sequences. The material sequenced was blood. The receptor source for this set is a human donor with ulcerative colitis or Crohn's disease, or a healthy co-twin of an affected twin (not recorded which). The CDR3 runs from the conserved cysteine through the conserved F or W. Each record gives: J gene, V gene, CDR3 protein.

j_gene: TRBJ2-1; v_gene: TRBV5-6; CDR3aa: CASSEGLPEEFF
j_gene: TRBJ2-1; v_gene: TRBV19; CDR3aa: CASSIFGADEQFF
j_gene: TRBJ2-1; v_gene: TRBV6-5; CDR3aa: CASSYITSGNNEQFF
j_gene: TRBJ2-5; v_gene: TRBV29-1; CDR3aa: CSVGERTRLGTQYF
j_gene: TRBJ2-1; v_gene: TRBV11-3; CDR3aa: CASSLGQGVFDEQFF
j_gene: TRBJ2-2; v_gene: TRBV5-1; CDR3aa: CASSLAPRDGNTGELFF
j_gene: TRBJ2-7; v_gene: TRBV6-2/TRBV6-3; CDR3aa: CAPQGDREQYF
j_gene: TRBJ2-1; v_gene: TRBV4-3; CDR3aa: CASSQAAGTSGIGEQFF
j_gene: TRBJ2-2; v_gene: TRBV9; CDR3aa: CASSSGTSPSVELFF
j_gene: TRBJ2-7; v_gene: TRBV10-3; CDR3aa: CAISGGMTSYTYEQYF
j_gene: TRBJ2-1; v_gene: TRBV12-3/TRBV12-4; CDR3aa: CASSLRTVGDNEQFF
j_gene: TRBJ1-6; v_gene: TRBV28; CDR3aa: CASMGGSSYNSPLHF
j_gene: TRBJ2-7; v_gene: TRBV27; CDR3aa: CASSPGQMAPSEQYF
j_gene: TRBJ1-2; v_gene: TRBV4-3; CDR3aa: CASSQGDRNYGYTF
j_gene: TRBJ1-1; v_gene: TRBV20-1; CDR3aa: CSARDRHALNTEAFF
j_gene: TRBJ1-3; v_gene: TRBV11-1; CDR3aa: CASSLKGGPLDTGNTIYF
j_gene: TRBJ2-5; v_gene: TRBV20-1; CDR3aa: CSALPNVLETQYF
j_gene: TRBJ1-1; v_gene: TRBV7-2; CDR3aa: CASSLDPWRGNTEAFF
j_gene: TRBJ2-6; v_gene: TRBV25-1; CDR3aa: CASSELWGTGANVLTF
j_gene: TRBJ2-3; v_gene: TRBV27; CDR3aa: CASSPHVGRISDTQYF
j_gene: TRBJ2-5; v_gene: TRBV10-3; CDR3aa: CAISESHNQETQYF
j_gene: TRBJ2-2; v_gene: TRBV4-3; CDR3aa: CASSQATVAYSNTGELFF
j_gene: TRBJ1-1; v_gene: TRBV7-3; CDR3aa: CASSAQSGTGGREAFF
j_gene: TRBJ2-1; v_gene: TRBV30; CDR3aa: CAWRPGPLAYNEQFF
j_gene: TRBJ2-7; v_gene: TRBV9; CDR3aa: CASSPRTDPAYEQYF
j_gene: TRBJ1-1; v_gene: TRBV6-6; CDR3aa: CASSYRVPNTEAFF
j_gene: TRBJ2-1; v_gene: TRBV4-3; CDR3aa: CASSQEGVTNNEQFF
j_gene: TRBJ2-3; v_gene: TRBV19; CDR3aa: CASSRGVADTQYF
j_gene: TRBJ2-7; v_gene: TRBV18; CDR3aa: CASSPVAGYEQYF
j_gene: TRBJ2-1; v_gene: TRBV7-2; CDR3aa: CASSLVWTSGSNEQFF
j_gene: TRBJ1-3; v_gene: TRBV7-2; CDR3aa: CASSLSGGFGNTIYF
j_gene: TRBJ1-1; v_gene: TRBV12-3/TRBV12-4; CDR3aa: CASSLPSTAAFF
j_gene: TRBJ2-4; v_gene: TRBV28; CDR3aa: CASSATGTVSIQYF
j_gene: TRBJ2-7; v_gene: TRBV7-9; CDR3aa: CASLSPRENYLQYF
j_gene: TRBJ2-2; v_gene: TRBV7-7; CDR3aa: CASSRSGVNTGELFF
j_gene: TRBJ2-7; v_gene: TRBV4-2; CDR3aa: CASSQGLAFSYEQYF
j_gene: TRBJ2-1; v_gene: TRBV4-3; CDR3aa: CASSQIPGSNNEQFF
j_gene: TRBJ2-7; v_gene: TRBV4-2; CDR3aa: CASSQGVGGYEQYF
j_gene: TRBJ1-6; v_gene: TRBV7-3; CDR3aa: CASSQHGPSSYNSPLHF
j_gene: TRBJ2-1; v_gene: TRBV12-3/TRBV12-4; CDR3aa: CASRAVAGLDEQFF
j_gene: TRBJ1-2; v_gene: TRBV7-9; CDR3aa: CASSYSAAYGYTF
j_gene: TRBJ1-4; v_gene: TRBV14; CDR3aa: CASSRAGTANEKLFF
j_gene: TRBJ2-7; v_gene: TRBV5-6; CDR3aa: CASSLGTSVYEQYF
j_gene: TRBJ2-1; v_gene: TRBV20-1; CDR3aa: CSAPGTSGNPSSYNEQFF
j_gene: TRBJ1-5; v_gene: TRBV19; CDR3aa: CASSIGGGASSNQPQHF
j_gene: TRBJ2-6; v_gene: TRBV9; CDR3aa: CASSAGSGANVLTF
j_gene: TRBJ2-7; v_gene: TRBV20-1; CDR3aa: CSALGLVNEQYF
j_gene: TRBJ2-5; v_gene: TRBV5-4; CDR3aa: CASSLGNRDVETQYF
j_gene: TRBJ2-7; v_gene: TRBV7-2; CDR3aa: CASSLGTTYEQYF
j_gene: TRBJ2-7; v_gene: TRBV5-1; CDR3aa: CASSLVGNYEQYF
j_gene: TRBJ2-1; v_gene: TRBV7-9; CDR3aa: CASRSEGARFYNEQFF
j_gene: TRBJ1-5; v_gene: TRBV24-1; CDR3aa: CATSDPKQGPQHF
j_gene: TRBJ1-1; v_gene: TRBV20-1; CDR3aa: CSARVTANTEAFF
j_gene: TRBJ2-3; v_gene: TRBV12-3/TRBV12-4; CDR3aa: CASSFDRADFTDTQYF
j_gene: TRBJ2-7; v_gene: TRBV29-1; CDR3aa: CSVVNRDRDYEQYF